The rows below give T cell receptor beta chains drawn from one sample of a study of post-analysis software for immune sequencing data. TCRdb analysed the PCR reads with MiXCR anew, one entry per CDR3 protein. There are more than 350,000 distinct CDR3 sequences in the sample; over 30% occur only once, and 6.5% to 8% lies in the top ten. Sample: blood. Receptor source: a girl aged 2-10 years with multiple sclerosis. Both conserved end residues are part of each CDR3. The D gene is left open where the match is weak. Clone size is stated in some rows and not others, as once, few, many or a class when expanded.

size: .
J: TRBJ1-6
V: TRBV7-9
D: .
DNA: TGTGCCAGCAGCTTAGAGATTCCACCCCTCCACTTT
CDR3: CASSLEIPPLHF

size: .
J: TRBJ2-3
V: TRBV15
D: TRBD2
DNA: TGTGCCACCAGCAGATCGACTAGCGGGGGGGCGTATACGCAGTATTTT
CDR3: CATSRSTSGGAYTQYF

size: few
J: TRBJ2-7
V: TRBV29-1
D: TRBD1
DNA: TGCAGCGTGGGACAGGCACCCTACGAGCAGTACTTC
CDR3: CSVGQAPYEQYF

size: .
J: TRBJ2-3
V: TRBV15
D: .
DNA: TGTGCCACCAGCAGAGATCTTAGCCCCGTAGATACGCAGTATTTT
CDR3: CATSRDLSPVDTQYF

size: .
J: TRBJ2-7
V: TRBV20-1
D: .
DNA: TGCAGTGCTTGGACTGGCGCCGAATTCTCCTACGAGCAGTACTTC
CDR3: CSAWTGAEFSYEQYF

size: few
J: TRBJ2-7
V: TRBV5-1
D: TRBD1
DNA: TGCGCCAGCAGCTTGGTGACAGGGGCAGACGAGCAGTACTTC
CDR3: CASSLVTGADEQYF

size: few
J: TRBJ2-7
V: TRBV7-9
D: .
DNA: TGTGCCAGCAGCTTCCCCAGGACGGGAACTTACGAGCAGTACTTC
CDR3: CASSFPRTGTYEQYF

size: .
J: TRBJ2-7
V: TRBV5-5
D: TRBD1
DNA: TGTGCCAGCGGGACAGCTCAGGGGCTCTACGAGCAGTACTTC
CDR3: CASGTAQGLYEQYF

size: .
J: TRBJ1-5
V: TRBV20-1
D: .
DNA: TGCAGTGGAAGATGGGATAGCAATCAGCCCCAGCATTTT
CDR3: CSGRWDSNQPQHF

size: many
J: TRBJ2-1
V: TRBV4-1
D: .
DNA: TGCGCCAGCAGCCAAGTAGGGTCAGGGAGGCATGATGAGCAGTTCTTC
CDR3: CASSQVGSGRHDEQFF

size: once
J: TRBJ2-5
V: TRBV6-6
D: .
DNA: TGTGCCAGCAGGTTTGAGATTTGGGGGGCGAAAGAGACCCAGTACTTC
CDR3: CASRFEIWGAKETQYF

size: few
J: TRBJ2-1
V: TRBV6-2/TRBV6-3
D: TRBD2
DNA: TGTGCCAGCAGTTACAGGGCTAGCGGGCAGAGCTCCTACAATGAGCAGTTCTTC
CDR3: CASSYRASGQSSYNEQFF

size: .
J: TRBJ2-6
V: TRBV29-1
D: TRBD2
DNA: TGCAGCGTTGACGGGACTAGCAACTCTGGGGCCAACGTCCTGACTTTC
CDR3: CSVDGTSNSGANVLTF

size: few
J: TRBJ2-7
V: TRBV18
D: TRBD2
DNA: TGTGCCAGCTCACCCCGACTAGCAGCGACCTACGAGCAGTACTTC
CDR3: CASSPRLAATYEQYF

size: .
J: TRBJ2-1
V: TRBV6-5
D: .
DNA: TGTGCCAGCAGTTACGATCCGAACTGGCTCCGGGACAAGAATAATGAGCAGTTCTTC
CDR3: CASSYDPNWLRDKNNEQFF

size: .
J: TRBJ1-1
V: TRBV4-3
D: .
DNA: TGCACCAGCAGCCAAGGCTTGACCTTTAAAACTGAAGCTTTCTTT
CDR3: CTSSQGLTFKTEAFF

size: .
J: TRBJ1-2
V: TRBV4-1
D: .
DNA: TGCGCCAGCAGCCAAGCACGGGGGGAAGGCTACACCTTC
CDR3: CASSQARGEGYTF

size: .
J: TRBJ2-4
V: TRBV27
D: .
DNA: TGTGCCAGCAGTTTTTTAGGCGGGGCCAAAAACATTCAGTACTTC
CDR3: CASSFLGGAKNIQYF

size: few
J: TRBJ2-1
V: TRBV24-1
D: TRBD1
DNA: TGTGCCACCAGAGCCCCAGGGGGCAAGCAGTTCTTC
CDR3: CATRAPGGKQFF

size: few
J: TRBJ1-4
V: TRBV10-3
D: TRBD1
DNA: TGTGCCATCAGTGAACGGGACAGATTAAATGAAAAACTGTTTTTT
CDR3: CAISERDRLNEKLFF

size: .
J: TRBJ1-1
V: TRBV20-1
D: TRBD1
DNA: TGCAGTGCGCGACAGGGGGCTAGCTATGTCGTGAACACTGAAGCTTTCTTT
CDR3: CSARQGASYVVNTEAFF

size: .
J: TRBJ2-1
V: TRBV7-3
D: .
DNA: TGTGCCAGCAGCTTAATGGGTGGGCTCCGCAATGAGCAGTTCTTC
CDR3: CASSLMGGLRNEQFF

size: few
J: TRBJ2-7
V: TRBV5-1
D: .
DNA: TGCGCCAGCAGCCGAACGGGCCCAGCCTACGAGCAGTACTTC
CDR3: CASSRTGPAYEQYF

size: .
J: TRBJ1-2
V: TRBV6-5
D: TRBD1
DNA: TGTGCCAGCAGGGCCGGGACAGCCTACTATGGCTACACCTTC
CDR3: CASRAGTAYYGYTF

size: few
J: TRBJ1-2
V: TRBV4-3
D: .
DNA: TGCGCCAGCAGCCATAACCAGGATTTTAATGGCTACACCTTC
CDR3: CASSHNQDFNGYTF

size: .
J: TRBJ2-7
V: TRBV7-9
D: .
DNA: TGTGCCAGCAGCTTAGCGCGGGGCAGTGACAATGAGCAGTACTTC
CDR3: CASSLARGSDNEQYF

size: few
J: TRBJ1-5
V: TRBV12-3/TRBV12-4
D: TRBD1
DNA: TGTGCCAGCAGTCAAATTCTACGGACAGGGAATAGCAATCAGCCCCAGCATTTT
CDR3: CASSQILRTGNSNQPQHF

size: .
J: TRBJ1-1
V: TRBV4-1
D: .
DNA: TGCGCCAGCAGCCAAGATCGGTGGTTTAATCGGTATGTGAACACTGAAGCTTTCTTT
CDR3: CASSQDRWFNRYVNTEAFF

size: .
J: TRBJ2-7
V: TRBV7-2
D: TRBD2
DNA: TGTGCCAGCAGCTTTGAGCGGGACCTATACGAGCAGTACTTC
CDR3: CASSFERDLYEQYF

size: .
J: TRBJ2-5
V: TRBV7-9
D: .
DNA: TGTGCCAGCAGCTTTACGCCGGCAGTGCAGTACCAAGAGACCCAGTACTTC
CDR3: CASSFTPAVQYQETQYF

size: .
J: TRBJ2-1
V: TRBV15
D: .
DNA: TGTGCCACCAGCAGCGCCTTGGGGAGGAGCGGTGAGCAAGGGTTCGTTAATGAGCAGTTCTTC
CDR3: CATSSALGRSGEQGFVNEQFF

size: .
J: TRBJ2-1
V: TRBV20-1
D: TRBD2
DNA: TGCAGTGTTGGAAATAGCGGGAGTCCCTTTTATGAGCAGTTCTTC
CDR3: CSVGNSGSPFYEQFF

size: .
J: TRBJ2-5
V: TRBV5-1
D: TRBD2
DNA: TGCGCCAGCAGCTGGGGACTAGCGGAACAAGAGACCCAGTACTTC
CDR3: CASSWGLAEQETQYF

size: .
J: TRBJ2-6
V: TRBV15
D: .
DNA: TGTGCCACCACCAACCTACATCGGGGCTTCTGGTCCTCTGGGGCCAACGTCCTGACTTTC
CDR3: CATTNLHRGFWSSGANVLTF

size: few
J: TRBJ1-1
V: TRBV7-8
D: TRBD1
DNA: TGTGCCAGCAGCAGAAACAGGGGTAGGAACACTGAAGCTTTCTTT
CDR3: CASSRNRGRNTEAFF

size: .
J: TRBJ2-3
V: TRBV6-1
D: TRBD2
DNA: TGTGCCAGCAGTGAAGCGGGAGGTAGCGGGGGCACAGATACGCAGTATTTT
CDR3: CASSEAGGSGGTDTQYF

size: few
J: TRBJ2-1
V: TRBV3-1
D: TRBD1
DNA: TGTGCCAGCAGCCCAGACAGGGTATCGGGGAGTGAGCAGTTCTTC
CDR3: CASSPDRVSGSEQFF

size: few
J: TRBJ2-7
V: TRBV12-3/TRBV12-4
D: TRBD2
DNA: TGTGCCAGCAGGTTAGGCGATTGGGAGACTAGCGGCTACGAGCAGTACTTC
CDR3: CASRLGDWETSGYEQYF

size: .
J: TRBJ2-7
V: TRBV7-9
D: TRBD2
DNA: TGTGCCAGCAGCCTCACCGGGACTAGGGTCTACGAGCAGTACTTC
CDR3: CASSLTGTRVYEQYF

size: .
J: TRBJ2-5
V: TRBV20-1
D: .
DNA: TGCAGTGGTAGGGGAAGCATTTGGGAGACCCAGTACTTC
CDR3: CSGRGSIWETQYF

size: .
J: TRBJ1-2
V: TRBV3-1
D: TRBD1
DNA: TGTGCCAGCAGTAGACAGGGGGCTCCCTATGGCTACACCTTC
CDR3: CASSRQGAPYGYTF

size: .
J: TRBJ2-1
V: TRBV6-1
D: TRBD2
DNA: TGTGCCAGCAGTGAGGGGACTAGCGGGGCCTACAATGAGCAGTTCTTC
CDR3: CASSEGTSGAYNEQFF

size: .
J: TRBJ1-1
V: TRBV12-3/TRBV12-4
D: .
DNA: TGTGCCAGCAGCATGGAGTTGAACACTGAAGCTTTCTTT
CDR3: CASSMELNTEAFF

size: few
J: TRBJ1-4
V: TRBV4-1
D: .
DNA: TGCGCCAGCAGCCAAGTCCCCCGGAAAGAACTGTTTTTT
CDR3: CASSQVPRKELFF

size: .
J: TRBJ2-5
V: TRBV2
D: TRBD2
DNA: TGTGCCAGCAGTGCCTCAGGACTAGCGAAAGAGACCCAGTACTTC
CDR3: CASSASGLAKETQYF

size: .
J: TRBJ2-3
V: TRBV5-1
D: TRBD2
DNA: TGCGCCAGCACCAGGACTAGCGGAACAGATACGCAGTATTTT
CDR3: CASTRTSGTDTQYF

size: .
J: TRBJ2-7
V: TRBV4-1
D: .
DNA: TGCGCCAGCAGCCAAGTCTTGGTCCTCATGAGCTCCTACGAGCAGTACTTC
CDR3: CASSQVLVLMSSYEQYF

size: once
J: TRBJ2-7
V: TRBV20-1
D: TRBD2
DNA: TGCAGTGTCCCTAGCGGGCGAGCCTACGAGCAGTACTTC
CDR3: CSVPSGRAYEQYF

size: .
J: TRBJ2-3
V: TRBV2
D: TRBD2
DNA: TGTGCCAGCAGTGGAAGACTAGCTCCGGGCACAGATACGCAGTATTTT
CDR3: CASSGRLAPGTDTQYF

size: .
J: TRBJ2-5
V: TRBV9
D: .
DNA: TGTGCCAGCAGCGAAATGATAACTCCCGGGGAGACCCAGTACTTC
CDR3: CASSEMITPGETQYF

size: few
J: TRBJ2-3
V: TRBV15
D: .
DNA: TGTGCCACCAGCAGGGAGGTTGGAACAGCTGACTTCACAGATACGCAGTATTTT
CDR3: CATSREVGTADFTDTQYF

size: few
J: TRBJ1-2
V: TRBV29-1
D: .
DNA: TGCAGCGGGATAGGGGAAAGTTATGGCTACACCTTC
CDR3: CSGIGESYGYTF

size: .
J: TRBJ2-1
V: TRBV12-3/TRBV12-4
D: .
DNA: TGTGCCAGCAGTTCCCCGGGACGGAGACACAATGAGCAGTTCTTC
CDR3: CASSSPGRRHNEQFF